The rows below give T cell receptor beta chains drawn from one sample of a study of control samples from healthy donors and cancer patients. Here immunoSEQ multiplex PCR was the method, and the copy in TCRdb shows in-frame clones only, minus some. The table lists just under 75,000 clones, 87% of them singletons. Sequenced: blood. Receptor source: a woman between 45 and 60 years old in good health. Both conserved end residues are part of each CDR3. D genes are given only for firm matches.

D	V	J	CDR3
-	TRBV10-3	TRBJ1-1	CAIGPGDTEAFF
-	TRBV6-2/TRBV6-3	TRBJ1-2	CASSNPAYGYTF
-	TRBV19	TRBJ2-5	CASSIGQETQYF
TRBD1	TRBV19	TRBJ2-5	CASEGQQETQYF
-	TRBV5-4	TRBJ1-4	CASSLEAGEEKLFF
TRBD2	TRBV9	TRBJ2-7	CASSVELAGLNEQYF
-	TRBV15	TRBJ2-5	CATSREDLETQYF
-	TRBV19	TRBJ1-2	CASSPGYYGYTF
-	TRBV7-2	TRBJ2-3	CASRRGPIQDTQYF
TRBD1	TRBV5-4	TRBJ2-5	CASSQGQGRETQYF
TRBD1	TRBV2	TRBJ1-5	CASRPTGLNQPQHF
-	TRBV27	TRBJ2-7	CASSPLPSTEQYF
TRBD2	TRBV11-3	TRBJ2-5	CASSLGLAGLRVETQYF
-	TRBV30	TRBJ1-2	CAWSRSLYGYTF
-	TRBV5-1	TRBJ1-5	CASSLWGEADQPQHF
-	TRBV7-3	TRBJ2-3	CASSLMGSDTQYF
-	TRBV4-2	TRBJ1-2	CASSLATVSNYGYTF
-	TRBV10-2	TRBJ1-2	CASSAAGNYGYTF
TRBD2	TRBV2	TRBJ2-1	CASKEGTSGNWQFF
TRBD2	TRBV6-4	TRBJ2-7	CASSADPSSGRAYEQYF
-	TRBV14	TRBJ1-1	CASNRWGMNTEAFF
-	TRBV29-1	TRBJ1-1	CSVPGTMNTEAFF
TRBD2	TRBV14	TRBJ2-1	CASSQMGLAGLVSYNEQFF
TRBD2	TRBV27	TRBJ2-7	CASTQRLAGNSYEQYF
-	TRBV15	TRBJ2-7	CATSREPLALEQYF
-	TRBV7-3	TRBJ1-4	CASSQMTGEKLFF
TRBD1	TRBV2	TRBJ1-5	CASRRDRGFHQPQHF
TRBD2	TRBV6-5	TRBJ2-1	CASVAGFRYNEQFF
-	TRBV5-5	TRBJ2-1	CASSPGRGWNEQFF
TRBD2	TRBV9	TRBJ2-7	CASSVSSGYYEQYF
TRBD1	TRBV10-3	TRBJ1-1	CAIWDRGLEAFF
-	TRBV7-9	TRBJ1-1	CASSLDVMNTEAFF
-	TRBV30	TRBJ1-2	CAWSVIRRGYTF
-	TRBV25-1	TRBJ2-5	CASSERTGRETQYF
-	TRBV6-4	TRBJ1-5	CATGPYNQPQHF